This T cell receptor beta chain was captured by sequencing in a study of control samples from healthy donors and cancer patients. Only in-frame clones appear in the TCRdb table, and some are missing; sequencing was by immunoSEQ multiplex PCR. The table shows 98,000 or so clones, with around 80% occurring only once. The CDR3 sequence is 15 residues long. Germline CDR1 SGHTA, CDR2 FQGNSA. Trimming removed 4 bases at V and 2 bases at J, with 14 bases between. Sequences were obtained from blood. The sequence was obtained from a woman younger than 45 in good health. This chain joins TRBV7-2 and TRBJ1-1; weak D call: TRBD1 (6 bases). The CDR3 reads CASSSPTGPNTEAFF. CDR3 DNA: TGTGCCAGCAGCTCCCCTACAGGGCCCAACACTGAAGCTTTCTTT.